Below, 8 T cell receptor beta chains from the same sample are listed, as sequenced in a study of blood T cell repertoires in COVID-19. TCRdb keeps only in-frame clones here, not all; method: immunoSEQ multiplex PCR. Here the sample spans about 180,000 clones, about 84% being singletons. The source material was PBMCs or T cells enriched from blood (not recorded which). These receptors were obtained from a woman in her thirties who had recovered from COVID-19.

The V call is TRBV28, the J call TRBJ2-3; possible D gene TRBD1, 6 bases. The CDR3 runs to 15 residues. Trimming cost V 3 bases and J 5 bases, with 15 bases left between them. Germline values: CDR1 MDHEN, CDR2 SYDVKM. The CDR3 loop is CASSFAGEIGDTQYF. The DNA of the CDR3 is TGTGCCAGCAGTTTCGCAGGGGAGATTGGAGATACGCAGTATTTT.

This clone has only a few counts. The chain employs TRBV19 and TRBJ2-1; D is undetermined. This CDR3 region has 11 residues. Germline lookup yields CDR1 LNHDA and CDR2 SQIVND (reference sequence). Trimming cost V 3 bases and J 8 bases, with 5 bases left between them. The DNA of the CDR3 is TGTGCCAGTAGTATTGTAGATGAGCAGTTCTTC. This codes for CASSIVDEQFF.

This chain connects TRBV5-1 to TRBJ2-5; D unresolved. Trimming stripped 3 bases from V and 2 bases from J, with 17 bases between. Germline CDR1 is SGHRS and CDR2 is YFSETQ. The CDR3 is made up of 16 amino acids. The CDR3 loop is CASSSTWAPGQETQYF. Written as DNA, the CDR3 is TGCGCCAGCAGCTCAACTTGGGCCCCCGGTCAAGAGACCCAGTACTTC.

The chain employs TRBV5-6 and TRBJ1-2; 7 nucleotides match TRBD1. CDR3 length equals 14 residues. V was clipped by 0 bases and J by 4 bases; unmatched bases: 3. The germline V gene has CDR1 SGHDT and CDR2 YYEEEE. CDR3 DNA: TGTGCCAGCAGCTTGGGAGGGACAGTCTATGGCTACACCTTC. It yields the protein CASSLGGTVYGYTF.

The genes are TRBV7-9 and TRBJ2-7; the match to TRBD2 covers 9 bases. CDR3 length: 17 amino acids. CDR1 is SEHNR, CDR2 FQNEAQ, per germline (reference sequence). With V trimmed by 5 bases and J by 3 bases, 14 bases remained unmatched. CDR3: CASSRSGSPTIFYEQYF. For the CDR3, the DNA is TGTGCCAGCAGCCGTAGCGGGAGCCCTACCATTTTCTACGAGCAGTACTTC.

The chain carries TRBV18 and TRBJ2-7; TRBD2 aligns across 9 bases. After removal of 3 bases from V and 3 bases from J, the junction contained 3 bases not matched to a gene. CDR3 size: 14 residues. The germline gives CDR1 KGHSH, CDR2 LQKENI. The CDR3 loop reads CASSPVTSGYEQYF. Written as DNA, the CDR3 is TGTGCCAGCTCACCTGTGACTAGCGGCTACGAGCAGTACTTC.

This chain joins TRBV7-3 and TRBJ2-5, with 15 bases fitting TRBD2. Germline V gives CDR1 SGHTA, CDR2 FQGTGA. This CDR3 region has 21 residues. With 0 bases clipped from V and 4 bases from J, the junction kept 15 bases outside the gene matches. The CDR3 nucleotides are TGTGCCAGCAGCTTAACGTTCGAGGGACTAGCGGGAGGTAGTGGTCGAGAGACCCAGTACTTC. It codes for CASSLTFEGLAGGSGRETQYF. Full variable domain (outside the CDR3, taken from reference TRBV7-3 and TRBJ2-5): GAGVSQTPSNKVTEKGKYVELRCDPISGHTALYWYRQSLGQGPEFLIYFQGTGAADDSGLPNDRFFAVRPEGSVSTLKIQRTERGDSAVYLCASSLTFEGLAGGSGRETQYFGPGTRLLVL.

This clone has just one count. J is TRBJ2-3 and V is TRBV19, with D possibly matching TRBD2 (5 bases). Trimming pared 3 bases from V and 8 bases from J, leaving 18 bases between. CDR1 LNHDA and CDR2 SQIVND come from the germline V gene (reference sequence). The CDR3 has 15 amino acids. The DNA for the CDR3 is TGTGCCAGTAGTATCCCCGCGGGCCGAATGGTTACGCAGTATTTT. Its translation is CASSIPAGRMVTQYF.